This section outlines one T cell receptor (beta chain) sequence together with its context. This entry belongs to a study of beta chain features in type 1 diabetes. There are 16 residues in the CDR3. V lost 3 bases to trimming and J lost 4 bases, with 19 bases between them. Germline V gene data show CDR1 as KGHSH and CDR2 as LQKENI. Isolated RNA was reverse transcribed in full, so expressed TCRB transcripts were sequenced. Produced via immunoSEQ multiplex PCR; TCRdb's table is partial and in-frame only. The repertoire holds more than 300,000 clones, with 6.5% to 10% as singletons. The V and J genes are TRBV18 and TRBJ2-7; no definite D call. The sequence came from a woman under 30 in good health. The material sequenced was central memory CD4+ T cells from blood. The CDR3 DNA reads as TGTGCCAGCTCACCCGCCGCCGCAACGCCCGCATACGAGCAGTACTTC. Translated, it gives CASSPAAATPAYEQYF.